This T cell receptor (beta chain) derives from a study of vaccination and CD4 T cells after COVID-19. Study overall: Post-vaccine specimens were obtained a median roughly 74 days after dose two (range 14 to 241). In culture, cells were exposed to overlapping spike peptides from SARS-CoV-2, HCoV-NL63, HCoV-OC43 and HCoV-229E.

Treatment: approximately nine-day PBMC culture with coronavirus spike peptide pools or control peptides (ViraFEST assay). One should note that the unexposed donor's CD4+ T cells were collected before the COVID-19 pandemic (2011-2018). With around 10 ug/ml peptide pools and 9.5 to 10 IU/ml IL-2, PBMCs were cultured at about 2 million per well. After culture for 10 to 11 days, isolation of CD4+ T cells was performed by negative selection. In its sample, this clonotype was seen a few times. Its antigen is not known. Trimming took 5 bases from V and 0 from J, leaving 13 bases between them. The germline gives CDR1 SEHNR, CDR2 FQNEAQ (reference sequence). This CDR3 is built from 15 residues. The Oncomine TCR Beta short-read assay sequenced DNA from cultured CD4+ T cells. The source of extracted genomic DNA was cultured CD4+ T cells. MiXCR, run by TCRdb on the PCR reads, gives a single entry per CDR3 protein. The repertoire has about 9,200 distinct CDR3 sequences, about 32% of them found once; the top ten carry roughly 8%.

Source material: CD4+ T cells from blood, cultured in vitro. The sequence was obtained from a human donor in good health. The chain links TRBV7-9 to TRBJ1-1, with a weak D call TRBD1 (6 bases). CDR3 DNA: TGTGCCAGCAGCCCTCAGACAGGAATGAACACTGAAGCTTTCTTT. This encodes CASSPQTGMNTEAFF. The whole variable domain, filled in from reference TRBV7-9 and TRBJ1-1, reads DTGVSQNPRHKITKRGQNVTFRCDPISEHNRLYWYRQTLGQGPEFLTYFQNEAQLEKSRLLSDRFSAERPKGSFSTLEIQRTEQGDSAMYLCASSPQTGMNTEAFFGQGTRLTVV.